What follows are 9 T cell receptor beta chains derived from one specimen sequenced in a study of blood T cells in healthy people across ages. Primed by a sample-barcoded 5' primer and a J-beta primer mix, a second PCR proceeded for about 7 to 11 cycles. In TCRdb, the 5' RACE reads were re-called with MiXCR into one record per CDR3 protein. The top ten hold around 10% of the sample, which has roughly 560,000 distinct CDR3 sequences, around 24% seen once. The same specimen was also included in a second study, on T cells of mothers and their children.

The material sequenced was blood. These receptors all stem from a boy between 10 and 17 years old in good health.

J is TRBJ2-5 and V is TRBV7-2, with D uncertain. The DNA end lines up better with TRBJ2-1; the J call may be wrong. The CDR3 is 15 residues long. Germline values: CDR1 SGHTA, CDR2 FQGNSA. The CDR3 protein is CASSLENIVYNEQFF. In DNA, the CDR3 is TGTGCCAGCAGCTTAGAAAACATAGTTTACAATGAGCAGTTCTTC.

This clonotype was seen a handful of times. The V call is TRBV12-3 or TRBV12-4, the J call TRBJ2-2; D unclear. The CDR3 has 14 amino acids. Trimming removed 8 bases at V and 3 bases at J, with 13 bases between. CDR3 nucleotide sequence: TGTGCCAGCTCTACCGGGTCATACACCGGGGAGCTGTTTTTT. It is translated as CASSTGSYTGELFF.

J is TRBJ1-1 and V is TRBV6-5; no reliable D call. CDR1 and CDR2 from the germline V gene are MNHEY and SVGAGI. This CDR3 region has 13 residues. The germline V and J ends were trimmed by 2 bases and 2 bases, with 6 bases remaining between them. For the CDR3, the DNA is TGTGCCAGCAGTTACAGTCTTAACACTGAAGCTTTCTTT. This gives the protein CASSYSLNTEAFF.

The chain links TRBV5-1 to TRBJ1-2; no reliable D call. CDR1 is SGHRS, CDR2 YFSETQ, per germline. The CDR3 covers 13 residues. V lost 3 bases, J lost 9 bases, and 15 bases lay in between. The CDR3 loop reads CASSSRQDGSYTF. CDR3 DNA sequence: TGCGCCAGCAGCTCCCGGCAGGACGGGAGCTACACCTTC.

This clonotype was detected only a few times. One end of the junction fails to match germline, which may point to a read error. V is TRBV12-3 or TRBV12-4 and J is TRBJ1-5; TRBD1 matches 8 bases. The CDR3 sequence is 14 residues long. The CDR3, as DNA: TGTGCCGGCAGTGACAGGGGAAGCAATCAGCCCCAGCATTTT. Encoded protein: CAGSDRGSNQPQHF.

Many counts were recorded for this clonotype. The chain uses TRBV2 and TRBJ2-5; D not certain. The ends were cut back, 0 bases at V and 5 bases at J, with 1 base in the middle. CDR1 is SNHLY and CDR2 is FYNNEI in the germline V gene. The CDR3 has 11 amino acids. The CDR3 bases are TGTGCCAGCAGTGAAGCTGAGACCCAGTACTTC. Amino acid sequence: CASSEAETQYF.

This clonotype was observed at least ten times. The V gene is TRBV28, the J gene TRBJ2-7; D might be TRBD1 or TRBD2, each matching 5 bases. The length of the CDR3 is 12 residues. Trimming shortened V by 3 bases and J by 4 bases, and 7 bases separated the two germline ends. From germline, CDR1 is MDHEN and CDR2 SYDVKM. CDR3 DNA sequence: TGTGCCAGCAGTTTGTGGGGGTACGAGCAGTACTTC. Translated: CASSLWGYEQYF.

This clonotype appeared a few times. This rearrangement joins TRBV29-1 to TRBJ1-4; 8 bases are shared with TRBD1. The CDR3 covers 13 residues. V dropped 6 bases and J dropped 8; count of bases not matched to a gene: 8. Germline V gene lookup returns CDR1 SQVTM and CDR2 ANQGSEA. The CDR3 region has the DNA TGCAGCGTGCAGCAGGGGGCAAACGAAAAACTGTTTTTT. Translating gives CSVQQGANEKLFF.

This clonotype turned up a few times. The chain couples TRBV29-1 to TRBJ2-5; the D is unclear. The CDR3 totals 11 residues. CDR1 SQVTM and CDR2 ANQGSEA come from the germline V gene. The V end was cut by 4 bases, the J end by 6 bases, with 9 bases between. As DNA, the CDR3 is TGCAGCGTTGTCCTCGCGCAGACCCAGTACTTC. This gives the protein CSVVLAQTQYF.